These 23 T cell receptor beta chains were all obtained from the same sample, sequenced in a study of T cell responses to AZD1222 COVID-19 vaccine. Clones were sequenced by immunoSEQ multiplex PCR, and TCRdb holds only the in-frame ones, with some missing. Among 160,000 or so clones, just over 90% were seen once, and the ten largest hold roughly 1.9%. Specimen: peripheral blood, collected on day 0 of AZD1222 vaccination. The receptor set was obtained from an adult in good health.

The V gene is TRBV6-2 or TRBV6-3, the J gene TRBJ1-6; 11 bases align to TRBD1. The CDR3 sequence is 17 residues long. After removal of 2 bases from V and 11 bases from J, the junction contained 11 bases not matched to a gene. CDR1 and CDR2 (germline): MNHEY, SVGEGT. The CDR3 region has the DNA TGTGCCAGCAGTTACACGACCGGGACAGGGGGTGAGACACCCCTCCACTTT. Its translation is CASSYTTGTGGETPLHF.

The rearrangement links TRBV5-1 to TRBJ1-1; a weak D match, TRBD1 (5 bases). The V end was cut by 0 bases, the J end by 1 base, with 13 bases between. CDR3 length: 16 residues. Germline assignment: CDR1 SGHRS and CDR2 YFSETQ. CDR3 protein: CASSLVGGGTNTEAFF. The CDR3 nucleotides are TGCGCCAGCAGCTTGGTTGGTGGGGGAACGAACACTGAAGCTTTCTTT.

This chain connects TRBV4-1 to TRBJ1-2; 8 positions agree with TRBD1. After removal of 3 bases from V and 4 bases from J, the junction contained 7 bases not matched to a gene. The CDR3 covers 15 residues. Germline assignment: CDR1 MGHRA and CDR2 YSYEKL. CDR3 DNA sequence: TGCGCCAGCAGCCATCCCCCGGGACAGGTCTATGGCTACACCTTC. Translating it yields CASSHPPGQVYGYTF.

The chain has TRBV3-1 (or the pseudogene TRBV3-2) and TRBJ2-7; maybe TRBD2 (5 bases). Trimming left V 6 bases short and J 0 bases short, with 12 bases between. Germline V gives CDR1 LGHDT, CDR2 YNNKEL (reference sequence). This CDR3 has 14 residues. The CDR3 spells CASSPGISSYEQYF. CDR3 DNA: TGTGCCAGCAGTCCCGGGATCAGCTCCTACGAGCAGTACTTC.

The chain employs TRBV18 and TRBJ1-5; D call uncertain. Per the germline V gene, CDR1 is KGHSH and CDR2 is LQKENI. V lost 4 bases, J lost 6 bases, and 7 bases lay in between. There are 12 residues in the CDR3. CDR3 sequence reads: CASSQMGQPQHF. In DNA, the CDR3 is TGTGCCAGCTCACAGATGGGTCAGCCCCAGCATTTT.

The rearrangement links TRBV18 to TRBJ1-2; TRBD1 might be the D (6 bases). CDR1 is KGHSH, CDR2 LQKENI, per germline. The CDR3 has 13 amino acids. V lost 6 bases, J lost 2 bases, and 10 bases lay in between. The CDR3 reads CASSRTENYGYTF. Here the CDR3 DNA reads TGTGCCAGCTCCCGGACAGAAAACTATGGCTACACCTTC.

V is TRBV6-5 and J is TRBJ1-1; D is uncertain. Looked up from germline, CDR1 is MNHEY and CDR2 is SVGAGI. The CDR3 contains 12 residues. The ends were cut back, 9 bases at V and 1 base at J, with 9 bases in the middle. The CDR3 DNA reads TGTGCCAGTTCACTCGCGAACACTGAAGCTTTCTTT. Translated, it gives CASSLANTEAFF.

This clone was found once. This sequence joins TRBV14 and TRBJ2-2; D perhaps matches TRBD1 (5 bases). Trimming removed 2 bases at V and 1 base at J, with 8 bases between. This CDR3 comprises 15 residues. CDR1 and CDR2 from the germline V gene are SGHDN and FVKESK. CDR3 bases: TGTGCCAGCAGCCAAAGGCAGGGGAACACCGGGGAGCTGTTTTTT. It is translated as CASSQRQGNTGELFF.

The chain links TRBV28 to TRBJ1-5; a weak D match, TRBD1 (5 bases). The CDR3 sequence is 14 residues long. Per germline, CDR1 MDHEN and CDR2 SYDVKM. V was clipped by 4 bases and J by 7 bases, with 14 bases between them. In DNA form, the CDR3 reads TGTGCCAGCAGTTCCAGAGGGGTACAGCAGCCCCAGCATTTT. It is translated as CASSSRGVQQPQHF.

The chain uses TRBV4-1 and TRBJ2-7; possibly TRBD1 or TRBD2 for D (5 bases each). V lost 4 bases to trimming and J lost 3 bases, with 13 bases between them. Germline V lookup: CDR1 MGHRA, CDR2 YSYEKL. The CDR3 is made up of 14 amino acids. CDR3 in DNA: TGCGCCAGCAGCCTCGGGGCAGGGCTCTACGAGCAGTACTTC. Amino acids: CASSLGAGLYEQYF.

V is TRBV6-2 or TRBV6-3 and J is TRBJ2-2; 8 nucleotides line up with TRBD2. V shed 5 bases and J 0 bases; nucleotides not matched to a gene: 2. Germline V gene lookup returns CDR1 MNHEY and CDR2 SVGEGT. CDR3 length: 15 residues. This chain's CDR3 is CASSLLAANTGELFF. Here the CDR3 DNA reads TGTGCCAGCAGTCTACTAGCGGCGAACACCGGGGAGCTGTTTTTT.

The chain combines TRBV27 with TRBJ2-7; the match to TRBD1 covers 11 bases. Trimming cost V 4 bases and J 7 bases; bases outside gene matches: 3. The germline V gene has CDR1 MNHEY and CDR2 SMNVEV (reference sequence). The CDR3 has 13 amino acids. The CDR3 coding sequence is TGTGCCAGCAGTTGGACAGGGGGCGGTGAGCAGTACTTC. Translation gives CASSWTGGGEQYF.

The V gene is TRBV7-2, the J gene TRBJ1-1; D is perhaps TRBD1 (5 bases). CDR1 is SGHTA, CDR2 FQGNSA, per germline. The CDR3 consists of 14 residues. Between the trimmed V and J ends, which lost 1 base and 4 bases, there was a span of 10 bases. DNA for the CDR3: TGTGCCAGCAGCTTAGACAGGCTTGGCACTGAAGCTTTCTTT. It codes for CASSLDRLGTEAFF.

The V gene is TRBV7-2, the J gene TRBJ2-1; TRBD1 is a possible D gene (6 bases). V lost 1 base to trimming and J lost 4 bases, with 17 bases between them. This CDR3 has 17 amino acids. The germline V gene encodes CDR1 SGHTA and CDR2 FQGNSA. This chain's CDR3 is CASSLVGASPGYNEQFF. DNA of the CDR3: TGTGCCAGCAGCTTAGTGGGGGCCTCACCCGGATACAATGAGCAGTTCTTC.

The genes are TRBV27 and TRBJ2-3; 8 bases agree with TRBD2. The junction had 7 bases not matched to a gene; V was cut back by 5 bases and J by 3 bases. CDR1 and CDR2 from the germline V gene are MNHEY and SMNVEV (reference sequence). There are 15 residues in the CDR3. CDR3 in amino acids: CASSLQAGGTDTQYF. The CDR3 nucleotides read TGTGCCAGCAGTCTACAGGCGGGAGGAACAGATACGCAGTATTTT.

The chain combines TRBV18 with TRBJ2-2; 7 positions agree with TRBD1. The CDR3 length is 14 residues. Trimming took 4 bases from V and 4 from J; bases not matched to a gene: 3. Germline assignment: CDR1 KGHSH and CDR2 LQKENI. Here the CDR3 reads CASSRYRGTGELFF. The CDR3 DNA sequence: TGTGCCAGCTCACGATACAGGGGCACCGGGGAGCTGTTTTTT.

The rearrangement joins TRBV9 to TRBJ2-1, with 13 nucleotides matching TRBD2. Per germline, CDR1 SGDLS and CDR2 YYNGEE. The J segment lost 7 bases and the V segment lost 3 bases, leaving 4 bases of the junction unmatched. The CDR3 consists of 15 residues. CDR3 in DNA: TGTGCCAGCAGCGAGGGACTAGCGGGATTAAATGAGCAGTTCTTC. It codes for CASSEGLAGLNEQFF.

In nucleotides, the CDR3 is TGTGCCAGCAGTTTCCTGAAGCAAGAGACCCAGTACTTC. As protein: CASSFLKQETQYF. The chain links TRBV27 to TRBJ2-5, with D unclear. CDR1 is MNHEY and CDR2 is SMNVEV in the germline V gene (reference sequence). This CDR3 has 13 amino acids. Trimming shortened V by 3 bases and J by 2 bases, and 7 bases separated the two germline ends.

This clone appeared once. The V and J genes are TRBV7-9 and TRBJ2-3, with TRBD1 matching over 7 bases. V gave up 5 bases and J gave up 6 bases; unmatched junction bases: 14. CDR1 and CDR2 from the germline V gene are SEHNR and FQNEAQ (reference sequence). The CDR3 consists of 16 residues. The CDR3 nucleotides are TGTGCCAGCAGCCCAAGGACAGGAGTTTTATCGGATACGCAGTATTTT. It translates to CASSPRTGVLSDTQYF.

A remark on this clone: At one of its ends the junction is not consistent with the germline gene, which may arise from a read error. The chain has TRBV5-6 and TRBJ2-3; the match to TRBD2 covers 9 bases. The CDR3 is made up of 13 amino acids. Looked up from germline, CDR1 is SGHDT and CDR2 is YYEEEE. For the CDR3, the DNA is TGCTCGGGCGGGAGGGCCGATACAGATACGCAGTATTTT. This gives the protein CSGGRADTDTQYF.

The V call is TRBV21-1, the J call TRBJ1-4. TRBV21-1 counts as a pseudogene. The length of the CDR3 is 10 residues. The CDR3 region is CASSGEKLFF. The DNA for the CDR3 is TGTGCCAGCAGTGGGGAAAAACTGTTTTTT.

The CDR3 reads CASRAGTGGNEQFF. The CDR3 DNA follows: TGTGCCAGCAGAGCCGGGACAGGGGGAAATGAGCAGTTCTTC. The rearrangement uses TRBV2 and TRBJ2-1; 11 nucleotides align to TRBD1. The CDR3 is 14 residues long. The germline gives CDR1 SNHLY, CDR2 FYNNEI. V lost 6 bases and J lost 7; bases outside the gene matches: 5.

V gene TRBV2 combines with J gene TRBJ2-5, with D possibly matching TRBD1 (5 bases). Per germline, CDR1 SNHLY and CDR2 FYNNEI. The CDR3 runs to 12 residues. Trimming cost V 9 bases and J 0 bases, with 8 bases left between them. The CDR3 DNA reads TGTGCCAGTCAGGGATACCAAGAGACCCAGTACTTC. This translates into CASQGYQETQYF. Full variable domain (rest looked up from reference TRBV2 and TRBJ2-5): EPEVTQTPSHQVTQMGQEVILRCVPISNHLYFYWYRQILGQKVEFLVSFYNNEISEKSEIFDDQFSVERPDGSNFTLKIRSTKLEDSAMYFCASQGYQETQYFGPGTRLLVL.